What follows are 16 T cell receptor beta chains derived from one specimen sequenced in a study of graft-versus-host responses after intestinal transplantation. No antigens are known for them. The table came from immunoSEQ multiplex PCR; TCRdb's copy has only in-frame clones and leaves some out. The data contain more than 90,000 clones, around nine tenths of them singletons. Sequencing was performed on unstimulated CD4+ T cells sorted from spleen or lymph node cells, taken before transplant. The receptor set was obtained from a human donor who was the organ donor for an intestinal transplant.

The CDR3 DNA reads as TGCGCCAGCAGGCCCGGGCCCCGCAGAGAGACCCAGTACTTC. Amino acids: CASRPGPRRETQYF. This chain links TRBV10-2 with TRBJ2-5; no reliable D call. Deletions cut 6 bases from V and 4 bases from J, with 15 bases between. This CDR3 comprises 14 residues. Germline CDR1 is WSHSY and CDR2 is SAAADI.

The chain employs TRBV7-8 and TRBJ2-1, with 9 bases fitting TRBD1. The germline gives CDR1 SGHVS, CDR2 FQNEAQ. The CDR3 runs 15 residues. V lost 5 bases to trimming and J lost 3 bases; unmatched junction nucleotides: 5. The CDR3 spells CASSPPDRGYNEQFF. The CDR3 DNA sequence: TGTGCCAGCAGCCCCCCGGACAGGGGCTACAATGAGCAGTTCTTC.

The CDR3 bases are TGTGCCAGCAGCTTTTCCCAGGGTAATGAAAAACTGTTTTTT. Residues: CASSFSQGNEKLFF. V gene TRBV11-2 combines with J gene TRBJ1-4; the D gene is possibly TRBD1 (5 bases). The CDR3 length is 14 residues. Trimming removed 3 bases at V and 4 bases at J, with 9 bases between. Germline CDR1 is SGHAT and CDR2 is FQNNGV.

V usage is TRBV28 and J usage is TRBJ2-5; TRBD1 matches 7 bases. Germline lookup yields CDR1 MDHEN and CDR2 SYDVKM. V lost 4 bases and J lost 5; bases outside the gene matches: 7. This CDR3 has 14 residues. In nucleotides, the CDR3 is TGTGCCAGCAGTTCCCCAGACAGGGTGGAGACCCAGTACTTC. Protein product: CASSSPDRVETQYF.

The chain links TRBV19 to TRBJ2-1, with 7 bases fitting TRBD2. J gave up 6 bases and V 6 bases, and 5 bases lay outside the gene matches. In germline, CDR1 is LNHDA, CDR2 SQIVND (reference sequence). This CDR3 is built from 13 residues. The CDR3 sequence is CASRLARGNEQFF. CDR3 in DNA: TGTGCCAGTAGACTAGCGAGGGGCAATGAGCAGTTCTTC.

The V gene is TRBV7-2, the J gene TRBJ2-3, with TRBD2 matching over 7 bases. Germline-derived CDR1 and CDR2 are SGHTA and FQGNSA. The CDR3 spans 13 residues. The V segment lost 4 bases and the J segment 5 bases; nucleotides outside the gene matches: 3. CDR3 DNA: TGTGCCAGCAGCTGGGGGGGAGTAGATACGCAGTATTTT. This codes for CASSWGGVDTQYF.

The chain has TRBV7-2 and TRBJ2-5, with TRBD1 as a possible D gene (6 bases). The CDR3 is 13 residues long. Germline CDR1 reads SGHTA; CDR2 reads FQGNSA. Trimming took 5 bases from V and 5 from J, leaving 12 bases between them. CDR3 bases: TGTGCCAGCAGCCCGACAGGCCAGGAGACCCAGTACTTC. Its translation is CASSPTGQETQYF.

The CDR3 spells CASSGYSYEQYF. The CDR3 DNA is TGCGCCAGCAGCGGATACTCCTACGAGCAGTACTTC. V is TRBV5-1 and J is TRBJ2-7; D call uncertain. Germline V gene sequence: CDR1 SGHRS, CDR2 YFSETQ. V was trimmed by 4 bases and J by 0 bases, leaving 5 bases between them. There are 12 residues in the CDR3.

CDR3 amino acids: CASSQRKGQVDQPQHF. The CDR3 coding sequence is TGCGCCAGCAGCCAGAGGAAAGGACAGGTGGATCAGCCCCAGCATTTT. The chain recombines TRBV4-3 with TRBJ1-5; 7 bases align to TRBD1. The J segment lost 5 bases and the V segment lost 3 bases, leaving 10 bases of the junction unmatched. Germline V CDR1 and CDR2: LGHNA, YSLEER. CDR3 size: 16 residues.

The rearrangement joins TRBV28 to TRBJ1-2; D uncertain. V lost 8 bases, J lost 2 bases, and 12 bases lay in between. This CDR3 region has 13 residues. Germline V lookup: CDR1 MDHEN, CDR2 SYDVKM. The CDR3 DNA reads TGTGCCAGCCATGCGTGGGGAAACTATGGCTACACCTTC. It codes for CASHAWGNYGYTF.

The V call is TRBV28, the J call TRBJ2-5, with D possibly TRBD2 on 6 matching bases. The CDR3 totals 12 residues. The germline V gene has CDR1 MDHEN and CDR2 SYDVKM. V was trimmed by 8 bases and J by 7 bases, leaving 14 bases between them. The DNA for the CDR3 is TGTGCCAGCTCGGGGTGGGAGGCGACCCAGTACTTC. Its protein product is CASSGWEATQYF.

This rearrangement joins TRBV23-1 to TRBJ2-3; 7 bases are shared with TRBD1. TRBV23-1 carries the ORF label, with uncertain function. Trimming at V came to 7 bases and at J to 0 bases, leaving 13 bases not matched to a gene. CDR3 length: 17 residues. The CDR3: CASKVLRGPPSTDTQYF. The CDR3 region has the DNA TGCGCCAGCAAGGTATTAAGGGGGCCGCCAAGCACAGATACGCAGTATTTT.

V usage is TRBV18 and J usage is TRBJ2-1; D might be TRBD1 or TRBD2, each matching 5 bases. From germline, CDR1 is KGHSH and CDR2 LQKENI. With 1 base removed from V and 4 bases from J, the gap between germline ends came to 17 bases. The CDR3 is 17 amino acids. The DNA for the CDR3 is TGTGCCAGCTCACCACGGAACCGGGACGGAGCTTACAATGAGCAGTTCTTC. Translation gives CASSPRNRDGAYNEQFF.

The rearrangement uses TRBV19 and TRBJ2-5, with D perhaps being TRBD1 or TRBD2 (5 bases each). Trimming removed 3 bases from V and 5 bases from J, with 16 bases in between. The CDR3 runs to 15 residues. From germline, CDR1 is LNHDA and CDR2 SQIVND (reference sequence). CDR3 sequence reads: CASSIGGEGWETQYF. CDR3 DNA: TGTGCCAGTAGTATTGGGGGTGAGGGCTGGGAGACCCAGTACTTC.

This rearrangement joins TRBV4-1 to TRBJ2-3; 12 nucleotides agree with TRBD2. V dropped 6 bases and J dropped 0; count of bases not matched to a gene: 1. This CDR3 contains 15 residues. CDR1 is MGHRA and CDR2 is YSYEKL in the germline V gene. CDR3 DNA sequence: TGCGCCAGCAGAACTAGCGGGAGGAGCACAGATACGCAGTATTTT. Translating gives CASRTSGRSTDTQYF.

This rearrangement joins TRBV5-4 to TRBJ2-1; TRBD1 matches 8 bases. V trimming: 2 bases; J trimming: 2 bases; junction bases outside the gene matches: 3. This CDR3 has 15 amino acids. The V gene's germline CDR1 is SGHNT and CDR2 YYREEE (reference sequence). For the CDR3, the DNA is TGTGCCAGCAGCTTTGGACAGGGCACCTACAATGAGCAGTTCTTC. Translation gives CASSFGQGTYNEQFF.